This is a list of T cell receptor beta chains from one sample in a study of blood T cell repertoires in COVID-19. The assay was immunoSEQ multiplex PCR, and TCRdb's table has in-frame clones only and misses some. Altogether some 140,000 clones are present, 79% being singletons, with the ten largest covering roughly 3.6%. Sample: peripheral blood. Every receptor here comes from a man aged 55 to 69 with acute or convalescent COVID-19. CDR3s include the opening cysteine and the closing phenylalanine or tryptophan. The D gene is left open where the match is weak. Part of the rows lack a size; the others show once, few, many or a class for expanded clones.

TRBJ2-1	NA	TRBV2	NA	TGTGCCAGCAGTGTTCTATCATACAATGAGCAGTTCTTC	CASSVLSYNEQFF
TRBJ2-3	NA	TRBV7-9	TRBD1	TGTGCCAGCAGGGAACGGGGACAGGGTAGGACAGATACGCAGTATTTT	CASRERGQGRTDTQYF
TRBJ1-3	NA	TRBV9	NA	TGTGCCAGCAGCGTTCAGGGCGGCTCTGGAAACACCATATATTTT	CASSVQGGSGNTIYF
TRBJ1-5	once	TRBV12-3/TRBV12-4	TRBD1	TGTGCCAGCAGGGGGACAGGCAATCAGCCCCAGCATTTT	CASRGTGNQPQHF
TRBJ1-4	few	TRBV7-2	NA	TGTGCCAGCAGCTTCCTCGGGGGTTTATGGAATGAAAAACTGTTTTTT	CASSFLGGLWNEKLFF
TRBJ1-6	NA	TRBV6-2/TRBV6-3	TRBD1	TGTGCCAGCAGTCCCTGGGGACAGGGACGGTCACCCCTCCACTTT	CASSPWGQGRSPLHF
TRBJ2-1	NA	TRBV6-5	NA	TGTGCCAGCTTCCCTGCTCCAGGATACAATGAGCAGTTCTTC	CASFPAPGYNEQFF
TRBJ1-1	NA	TRBV27	NA	TGTGCCAGCAAACGGACACCGAACACTGAAGCTTTCTTT	CASKRTPNTEAFF
TRBJ1-5	NA	TRBV30	TRBD1	TGTGCCTGGAGTCGGACAGGGGGCAATCAGCCCCAGCATTTT	CAWSRTGGNQPQHF
TRBJ1-5	NA	TRBV20-1	NA	TGCAGTGCTAGTGCATCGACGGGTGGGTATCAGCCCCAGCATTTT	CSASASTGGYQPQHF
TRBJ1-3	NA	TRBV7-9	NA	TGTGCCAGCAGCTCGGAGGTCTCTGGAAACACCATATATTTT	CASSSEVSGNTIYF
TRBJ2-1	NA	TRBV10-3	TRBD2	TGTGCCATCAGTGAGGGACTAGCGTACAATGAGCAGTTCTTC	CAISEGLAYNEQFF
TRBJ1-3	NA	TRBV28	TRBD1	TGTGCCAGCATTGAAGGGGGCAGCGGAAACACCATATATTTT	CASIEGGSGNTIYF
TRBJ1-3	NA	TRBV3-1/TRBV3-2	NA	TGTGCCAGCAGCGAAACAGGGACCGTCTCTGGAAACACCATATATTTT	CASSETGTVSGNTIYF
TRBJ1-2	NA	TRBV5-1	TRBD1	TGCGCCAGCAGCCCCGACAGGGGTGGCTACACCTTC	CASSPDRGGYTF
TRBJ2-3	NA	TRBV5-1	TRBD1	TGCGCCAGCAGCCTGGGAGCGGGACAGGGAGCATCGCAGTATTTT	CASSLGAGQGASQYF
TRBJ2-2	NA	TRBV25-1	NA	TGTGCCAGCAGTCTACTAAACACCGGGGAGCTGTTTTTT	CASSLLNTGELFF
TRBJ1-1	NA	TRBV10-3	TRBD1	TGTGCCATCAGGGATGGACAGGGTGGAGAATTGGCTTTCTTT	CAIRDGQGGELAFF
TRBJ2-5	NA	TRBV30	TRBD2	TGTGCCTGGAGTGTAGGGTTAGCGGGGCAAGAGACCCAGTACTTC	CAWSVGLAGQETQYF
TRBJ2-5	NA	TRBV2	TRBD1	TGTGCCAGTACGGGACAGGCGGGGGAGACCCAGTACTTC	CASTGQAGETQYF
TRBJ1-2	NA	TRBV29-1	NA	TGCAGCGTAACGATGGATTGGAGCTATGGCTACACCTTC	CSVTMDWSYGYTF
TRBJ2-6	few	TRBV24-1	NA	TGTGCCACCAGTGAGGACAGATCTGGGGCCAACGTCCTGACTTTC	CATSEDRSGANVLTF